The sequence of this T cell receptor (beta chain) was determined in a study of blood T cell repertoires in COVID-19. Measured with immunoSEQ multiplex PCR; TCRdb has only the in-frame clones, and not every one. This sample has 55,000 to 75,000 clones; roughly 80% occur once, and the top ten carry around a sixth. Specimen: peripheral blood. The receptor was isolated from a man in his sixties or seventies who had recovered from COVID-19.

CDR3 amino acids: CATRARDRDNEAFF. The CDR3 DNA reads TGTGCCACCAGAGCTAGGGACAGGGATAATGAAGCTTTCTTT. The V and J genes are TRBV24-1 and TRBJ1-1; 9 nucleotides match TRBD1. CDR1 KGHDR and CDR2 SFDVKD come from the germline V gene. The CDR3 is made up of 14 amino acids. V gave up 7 bases and J gave up 7 bases; unmatched junction bases: 9.